These T cell receptor beta chains were read from a single sample in a study. TCRdb used MiXCR to reprocess the multiplex PCR reads, holding one entry per CDR3 protein. The table lists about 280 distinct CDR3 sequences, around 6% of them singletons, with approximately 30% in the top ten. Sequencing was done on a sample of tumor-infiltrating Tregs sorted from the breast tumor. Every receptor here comes from a female donor with breast cancer. The CDR3 runs from the conserved cysteine through the conserved F or W. Each record gives: J gene, V gene, D gene, clone size, CDR3 protein, CDR3 DNA. A D gene is named only where the DNA matches it firmly. Not every row has a clone size; where given, it reads once, few, many or a size class.

j_call: TRBJ1-2
v_call: TRBV12-3/TRBV12-4
d_call: -
clone_size: medium-sized
cdr3_aa: CASSFRRTGYTF
cdr3_nt: TGTGCCAGCAGTTTCCGACGGACAGGCTACACCTTC

j_call: TRBJ1-2
v_call: TRBV12-3/TRBV12-4
d_call: -
clone_size: medium-sized
cdr3_aa: CASSLVGVRARGYTF
cdr3_nt: TGTGCCAGCAGTTTAGTTGGTGTAAGGGCTCGCGGCTACACCTTC

j_call: TRBJ1-2
v_call: TRBV12-3/TRBV12-4
d_call: TRBD1
clone_size: medium-sized
cdr3_aa: CASSSGQGINYGYTF
cdr3_nt: TGTGCCAGCAGTTCCGGACAGGGAATAAACTATGGCTACACCTTC

j_call: TRBJ1-2
v_call: TRBV12-3/TRBV12-4
d_call: -
clone_size: large
cdr3_aa: CASSPPRQARHGYTF
cdr3_nt: TGTGCCAGCAGTCCGCCGAGGCAGGCCAGGCATGGCTACACCTTC

j_call: TRBJ1-2
v_call: TRBV12-3/TRBV12-4
d_call: TRBD1
clone_size: large
cdr3_aa: CASSLDRDYGYTF
cdr3_nt: TGTGCCAGCAGTTTGGACAGGGACTATGGCTACACCTTC

j_call: TRBJ1-2
v_call: TRBV12-3/TRBV12-4
d_call: -
clone_size: medium-sized
cdr3_aa: CASSSVRAGYTF
cdr3_nt: TGTGCCAGCAGCTCCGTCAGAGCGGGCTACACCTTC

j_call: TRBJ1-2
v_call: TRBV12-3/TRBV12-4
d_call: -
clone_size: -
cdr3_aa: CASTGTSGYGYTF
cdr3_nt: TGTGCCAGCACCGGGACCTCGGGCTATGGCTACACCTTC

j_call: TRBJ1-2
v_call: TRBV12-3/TRBV12-4
d_call: TRBD1
clone_size: large
cdr3_aa: CASSPGGQGTYGYTF
cdr3_nt: TGTGCCAGCAGTCCAGGAGGACAGGGGACCTATGGCTACACCTTC

j_call: TRBJ1-2
v_call: TRBV12-3/TRBV12-4
d_call: -
clone_size: few
cdr3_aa: CASSLASGRGGYTF
cdr3_nt: TGTGCCAGCAGTTTAGCATCGGGACGAGGTGGCTACACCTTC

j_call: TRBJ1-2
v_call: TRBV12-3/TRBV12-4
d_call: -
clone_size: large
cdr3_aa: CASSDSVVYTF
cdr3_nt: TGTGCCAGCAGTGATTCCGTGGTCTACACCTTC